This TCR beta chain was identified in a study of blood T cell repertoires in COVID-19 (dated by TCRdb to about 2020). Broadly, across the study: Samples covering the acute and convalescent phases of COVID-19 were provided by collaborators in the United States, Italy and Spain. The samples were drawn from the first 160 participants of the ongoing ImmuneRACE study and from some 1,300 subjects provided by 6 global collaborators. The material from the prospective study consisted of cDNA or gDNA derived from T cells, B-cell-depleted T cells, or PBMCs. The repertoires were released in a freely available public database meant as a resource for research on the immune response to SARS-CoV-2. Nearly every sample came with metadata listing a de-identified subject ID, COVID-19 status, age in years and sex. Where HLA class I and class II types were available, the types were taken from metadata supplied by the sample provider, not from assay-based typing. The dataset comprised deeply sampled blood TCRbeta repertoires from subjects exposed to, actively infected with, or recovered from COVID-19. Overall results and qualifications from the work: The quantity of clinical and demographic metadata differed by source and by participant and was supplied without curation.

Whole blood was collected in K2EDTA tubes by collaborating institutions according to the institutions' own protocols. For TCRbeta analysis, collaborator samples were shipped as frozen whole blood, as isolated PBMCs, or as DNA extracted from either sample type. The immunoSEQ Assay, a bias-controlled multiplex PCR, was used to amplify TCRbeta CDR3 regions from genomic DNA. In the paper's pipeline: The number of nucleated cells in each sample was estimated by amplification of reference gene primers within the assay. Sequence reads were collapsed and filtered to measure the absolute abundance of every unique TCRbeta CDR3 rearrangement. Productive Simpson clonality was computed per sample as the square root of Simpson's diversity index over productive rearrangements. Drawn from immuneACCESS, this table holds only the in-frame rearrangements with V and J called that TCRdb kept. Clones are partly lost; checked studies trace under half to an unresolved V gene and leave the rest unexplained. The V and J calls and the clone size are those of that table, but D and trimming were determined from the DNA. The sample table holds approximately 80,000 clones, of which 90% were seen once. The ten largest clones add up to around 0.93% of the sample.

This clone is deemed medium-sized (0.01 to 0.1%). The clone's antigen remains unknown. No much larger clone exists at a distance of one base, and base qualities are not known. The receptor's source is a woman in her 50s in a cohort sampled during active COVID-19. The sample comprised peripheral blood.

DNA sequence: TGCAGCGCCAGGACTCCCGAAGGCAATGAGCAGTTCTTC. The resulting protein is CSARTPEGNEQFF. The chain was built from TRBV29-1 and TRBJ2-1; TRBD2 is perhaps the D gene, given 5 matching bases. Inclusive of the bounding cysteine and phenylalanine, the CDR3 is 13 residues long. Just CDR3 DNA is preserved here, 39 bases in frame from base 1. V loses 7 bases of germline sequence and J loses 6 bases, and the interval between the two ends is 16 bases. Via the germline V gene, CDR1 is SQVTM and CDR2 ANQGSEA.